These 4 T cell receptor beta chains share one sample of origin, sequenced in a study of OX40 agonist ivuxolimab in advanced cancers. Sequencing was performed with immunoSEQ multiplex PCR; in TCRdb, only in-frame clones are kept and a portion is missing. The repertoire includes over 55,000 clones, around 84% of them detected once, and around 0.78% sits in the top ten. Sample: CD4+ or CD8+ T cells sorted from blood, taken in a trial of the OX40 agonist ivuxolimab. The receptor set was obtained from an adult with an advanced solid tumor such as melanoma, head and neck, liver or kidney cancer.

This clone was observed a handful of times. This chain joins TRBV2 and TRBJ1-2; D remains ambiguous. Germline CDR1 reads SNHLY; CDR2 reads FYNNEI. Trimming pared 7 bases from V and 5 bases from J, leaving 8 bases between. The CDR3 runs 11 residues. CDR3 DNA: TGTGCCAGCATGGTGGGTTATGGCTACACCTTC. Translated: CASMVGYGYTF.

This clone has only one observation. The chain links TRBV21-1 to TRBJ1-1; the table calls TRBD1, which could not be checked here. TRBV21-1 is labeled a pseudogene. This CDR3 comprises 16 residues. The CDR3 DNA is TGTGCCAGCAGCAATGTGACAGGGGTGATAAACACTGAAGCTTTCTTT. Translating it yields CASSNVTGVINTEAFF.

This clone was counted once. The CDR3 region has the DNA TGTGCCAGCAGCTTAGCGGGGGCCCTTAATGAGCAGTTCTTC. Translated, it gives CASSLAGALNEQFF. This chain joins TRBV11-2 and TRBJ2-1; the D call may be TRBD1 or TRBD2 (6 bases each). The ends were cut back, 1 base at V and 7 bases at J, with 11 bases in the middle. Germline-derived CDR1 and CDR2 are SGHAT and FQNNGV. This CDR3 is built from 14 residues.

The rearrangement links TRBV25-1 to TRBJ1-2, with a tentative D call TRBD1 (5 bases). V gave up 2 bases and J gave up 8 bases, with 15 bases separating them. CDR3 length: 14 residues. Germline CDR1 and CDR2: MGHDK and SYGVNS. The CDR3 sequence is CASSEQLQTEGYTF. In DNA, the CDR3 is TGTGCCAGCAGTGAACAATTACAGACAGAAGGCTACACCTTC.